This T cell receptor beta chain was recorded in a study of cytomegalovirus exposure and HLA in healthy donors. Study-wide findings and caveats: Some V segments, including TRBV6-2 and TRBV6-3, were excluded as indistinguishable. With high specificity and sensitivity, the classifier reportedly diagnosed cytomegalovirus status. The authors later linked a missense DCLRE1C variant to TCR beta V- and J-gene trimming. The study listed approximately 170 cytomegalovirus-associated TCR beta chains.

Germline values: CDR1 SGHTS, CDR2 YDEGEE. J was trimmed by 0 bases and V by 2 bases; bases with no gene match: 2. The CDR3 extends over 15 amino acids. PCR used 60 Vbeta primers and 13 Jbeta primers. The table came from immunoSEQ multiplex PCR; TCRdb's copy has only in-frame clones and leaves some out. This sample has some 130,000 clones; about 80% occur once, and the top ten carry roughly 2%. As to this clone: Its antigen is still unknown. Additional DNA sequences in this sample encode the identical CDR3.

The TCR originated in a young man in good health and CMV-seronegative. The sequenced sample consisted of PBMCs. The chain links TRBV5-8 to TRBJ2-1; 7 nucleotides line up with TRBD2. CDR3 sequence reads: CASSFRGSSYNEQFF. Written as DNA, the CDR3 is TGTGCCAGCAGCTTCCGCGGGAGCTCCTACAATGAGCAGTTCTTC.